This is a list of T cell receptor beta chains from one sample in a study of Ad26.COV2.S vaccination and SARS-CoV-2 variants. Measured with immunoSEQ multiplex PCR; TCRdb has only the in-frame clones, and not every one. The table includes hundreds of thousands of clones, more than 70% detected once. Sequences were derived from peripheral blood, sampled in a trial of Ad26.COV2.S vaccine versus placebo. These receptors were collected from a person aged 18-60 years who received the Ad26.COV2.S COVID-19 vaccine or a placebo. Each CDR3 is given with its conserved first and last residue. A D gene is named only where the DNA matches it firmly. Only some rows state a clone size, as once, few, many or a class for expanded clones.

v_call,clone_size,d_call,j_call,cdr3_aa,cdr3_nt
TRBV27,-,-,TRBJ1-2,CASSLSTAGVYTF,TGTGCCAGCAGTTTATCTACAGCCGGGGTTTACACCTTC
TRBV30,-,-,TRBJ2-7,CAWSEFLGHDSYEQYF,TGTGCCTGGAGTGAGTTTCTGGGACACGACTCCTACGAGCAGTACTTC
TRBV11-2,-,TRBD1,TRBJ1-2,CASSLETGGRRYGYTF,TGTGCCAGCAGCTTAGAGACAGGGGGCAGGCGGTATGGCTACACCTTC
TRBV6-2/TRBV6-3,few,TRBD1,TRBJ1-2,CASSLTGSNYGYTF,TGTGCCAGCAGCCTGACAGGGTCTAACTATGGCTACACCTTC
TRBV6-2/TRBV6-3,-,TRBD2,TRBJ2-3,CASSYQTSGGITDTQYF,TGTGCCAGCAGTTACCAAACTAGCGGGGGGATCACAGATACGCAGTATTTT
TRBV7-9,-,TRBD1,TRBJ1-1,CASSLSGQGAGNTEAFF,TGTGCCAGCAGCTTATCGGGACAGGGGGCCGGTAACACTGAAGCTTTCTTT
TRBV2,-,TRBD2,TRBJ2-1,CAKASGGYNEQFF,TGTGCCAAGGCTAGCGGGGGGTACAATGAGCAGTTCTTC
TRBV5-5,-,TRBD2,TRBJ2-7,CASSLLAGGLYEQYF,TGTGCCAGCAGCTTACTAGCGGGAGGACTATACGAGCAGTACTTC
TRBV5-4,once,-,TRBJ2-7,CASSPGGGSTYEQYF,TGTGCCAGCAGCCCCGGGGGCGGGAGTACCTACGAGCAGTACTTC
TRBV10-3,-,-,TRBJ1-1,CATRTDMNTEAFF,TGTGCCACAAGGACAGACATGAACACTGAAGCTTTCTTT
TRBV7-9,-,-,TRBJ2-1,CASSPPTRENYNEQFF,TGTGCCAGCAGCCCCCCCACTAGGGAGAACTACAATGAGCAGTTCTTC
TRBV30,-,TRBD1,TRBJ2-5,CAWGGQGGYGETQYF,TGTGCCTGGGGGGGACAGGGAGGGTATGGAGAGACCCAGTACTTC
TRBV6-1,-,-,TRBJ2-7,CASSESPAYEQYF,TGTGCCAGCAGTGAAAGCCCGGCCTACGAGCAGTACTTC
TRBV29-1,-,TRBD2,TRBJ2-1,CSVRGLAAYNEQFF,TGCAGCGTCCGGGGACTAGCGGCCTACAATGAGCAGTTCTTC
TRBV15,-,TRBD2,TRBJ2-2,CATSRDPTSGSTGELFF,TGTGCCACCAGCAGAGATCCGACTAGCGGGAGTACCGGGGAGCTGTTTTTT
TRBV21-1,-,-,TRBJ2-3,CASSKTRQPTDTQYF,TGTGCCAGCAGCAAAACGAGACAGCCCACAGATACGCAGTATTTT
TRBV12-3/TRBV12-4,-,-,TRBJ2-3,CASSTADTQYF,TGTGCCAGCAGTACAGCTGATACGCAGTATTTT
TRBV7-2,-,TRBD1,TRBJ1-2,CASSRKTGDGYTF,TGTGCCAGCAGCCGTAAAACAGGGGACGGCTACACCTTC
TRBV4-2,-,-,TRBJ2-7,CASKPNRGSYEQYF,TGTGCCAGCAAACCAAACCGGGGCTCCTACGAGCAGTACTTC
TRBV6-6,-,-,TRBJ2-5,CASKAVRFQETQYF,TGTGCCAGCAAGGCGGTTAGGTTCCAAGAGACCCAGTACTTC
TRBV2,-,-,TRBJ1-2,CASTEGNYGYTF,TGTGCCAGCACTGAGGGGAACTATGGCTACACCTTC
TRBV5-1,-,-,TRBJ2-7,CASSFFGGSSYEQYF,TGCGCCAGCAGCTTTTTCGGGGGAAGCTCCTACGAGCAGTACTTC
TRBV2,-,TRBD1,TRBJ2-7,CASRPRTGEHEQYF,TGTGCCAGCAGGCCCCGGACAGGGGAACACGAGCAGTACTTC
TRBV5-4,-,TRBD2,TRBJ2-1,CASSLGTSGRVQGNEQFF,TGTGCCAGCAGCTTGGGGACTAGCGGGAGGGTGCAGGGCAATGAGCAGTTCTTC
TRBV19,-,-,TRBJ2-2,CASSIKFGGELFF,TGTGCCAGTAGTATTAAGTTTGGCGGGGAGCTGTTTTTT
TRBV7-9,-,-,TRBJ1-4,CASSPSAAGSNEKLFF,TGTGCCAGCAGCCCATCCGCGGCAGGGTCTAATGAAAAACTGTTTTTT
TRBV6-6,-,-,TRBJ2-5,CASSYWASGQETQYF,TGTGCCAGCAGTTACTGGGCGAGTGGCCAGGAGACCCAGTACTTC